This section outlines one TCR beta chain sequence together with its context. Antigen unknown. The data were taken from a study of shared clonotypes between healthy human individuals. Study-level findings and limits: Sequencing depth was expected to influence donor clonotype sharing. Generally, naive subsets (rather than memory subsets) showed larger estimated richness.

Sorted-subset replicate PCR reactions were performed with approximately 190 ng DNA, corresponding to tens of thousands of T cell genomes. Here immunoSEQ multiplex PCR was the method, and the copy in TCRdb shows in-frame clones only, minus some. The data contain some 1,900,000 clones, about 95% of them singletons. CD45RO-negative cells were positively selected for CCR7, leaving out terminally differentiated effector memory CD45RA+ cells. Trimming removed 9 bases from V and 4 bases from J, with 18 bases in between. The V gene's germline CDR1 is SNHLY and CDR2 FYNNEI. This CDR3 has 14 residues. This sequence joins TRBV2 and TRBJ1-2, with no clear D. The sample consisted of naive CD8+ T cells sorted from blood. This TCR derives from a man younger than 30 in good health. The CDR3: CASTMDRSIYGYTF. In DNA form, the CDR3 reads TGTGCCAGTACAATGGACCGGAGCATCTATGGCTACACCTTC.